These 2 T cell receptor beta chains originate from one sample sequenced in a study of shared clonotypes between healthy human individuals. Data came from immunoSEQ multiplex PCR; TCRdb stores just in-frame clones and leaves some out. The sample holds roughly 2,000,000 clones, 93% seen once. As defined, naive CD8 cells were CD45RO-negative and positively selected for CCR7, with terminally differentiated effector memory CD45RA+ cells excluded. The sample comprised naive CD8+ T cells from PBMCs. The receptor source for this set is a man aged 18 to 30 in good health. Some clones in this sample may be carry-over from other donors' samples.

The J gene is TRBJ2-3, the V gene TRBV7-3; the D is unclear. Germline CDR1 is SGHTA and CDR2 is FQGTGA. Trimming stripped 2 bases from V and 0 bases from J, with 12 bases between. This CDR3 spans 16 amino acids. This CDR3 is CASSLYYTGSTDTQYF. CDR3 DNA: TGTGCCAGCAGCTTATATTACACCGGGAGCACAGATACGCAGTATTTT.

This sequence joins TRBV27 and TRBJ2-7, with TRBD1 identical over 9 bases. The ends lost 5 bases at V and 2 bases at J; junction bases unmatched: 10. The CDR3 sequence is 16 residues long. Per the germline V gene, CDR1 is MNHEY and CDR2 is SMNVEV (reference sequence). CDR3 in amino acids: CASSPYRGQETYEQYF. Written as DNA, the CDR3 is TGTGCCAGCAGTCCCTACAGGGGGCAAGAGACCTACGAGCAGTACTTC.